The next 25 T cell receptor beta chains were all read from a single sample in a study of radiation and T cells in renal cell carcinoma. Described time point: baseline pretreatment blood. This sample's treatment: 15 Gy SBRT to primary tumor, nephrectomy 4 weeks later. Data came from immunoSEQ multiplex PCR; TCRdb stores just in-frame clones and leaves some out. The sample has roughly 120,000 clones, around 83% seen once. Sample: blood, taken from a patient whose treatment included radiotherapy and nephrectomy. Receptor source: a woman aged 55-75 years with renal cell carcinoma.

The chain employs TRBV14 and TRBJ2-5; D is ambiguous. The CDR3 totals 12 residues. Trimming pared 1 base from V and 2 bases from J, leaving 2 bases between. The germline V gene encodes CDR1 SGHDN and CDR2 FVKESK. The CDR3 DNA reads TGTGCCAGCAGCCAAGTTCAAGAGACCCAGTACTTC. Translated: CASSQVQETQYF.

The chain recombines TRBV5-1 with TRBJ1-1, with TRBD1 identical over 9 bases. This CDR3 has 15 residues. V shed 0 bases and J 4 bases; nucleotides not matched to a gene: 4. CDR1 and CDR2 from the germline V gene are SGHRS and YFSETQ. The CDR3: CASSLGTGEATEAFF. The CDR3 DNA reads TGCGCCAGCAGCTTGGGGACAGGGGAAGCCACTGAAGCTTTCTTT.

As to this clone: One end of the junction fails to match germline, which may point to a read error. The rearrangement joins TRBV19 to TRBJ1-2; tentative D call: TRBD1 (5 bases). The germline gives CDR1 LNHDA, CDR2 SQIVND (reference sequence). The CDR3 totals 12 residues. CDR3 residues: CASSNRDYGYTF. CDR3 DNA sequence: TGTGCCAGTAGTAACCGGGACTACGGCTACACCTTC.

The rearrangement joins TRBV9 to TRBJ1-2, with TRBD1 identical over 9 bases. With V trimmed by 4 bases and J by 2 bases, 6 bases remained unmatched. Germline lookup yields CDR1 SGDLS and CDR2 YYNGEE. The CDR3 runs to 15 residues. CDR3 region: CASSPGTGPNYGYTF. CDR3 sequence (DNA): TGTGCCAGCAGCCCGGGGACAGGGCCGAACTATGGCTACACCTTC.

The chain couples TRBV18 to TRBJ1-4; tentatively, D is TRBD1 (5 bases). Between the trimmed V and J ends, which lost 1 base and 6 bases, there was a span of 6 bases. The germline CDR1 and CDR2 sequences are KGHSH and LQKENI. CDR3 length: 13 amino acids. The CDR3: CASSPRGYEKLFF. The CDR3 DNA sequence: TGTGCCAGCTCACCACGGGGGTATGAAAAACTGTTTTTT.

In this sample, this clone turned up once. The V and J genes are TRBV11-3 and TRBJ2-3; D is undetermined. Trimming removed 7 bases at V and 4 bases at J, with 18 bases between. The V gene's germline CDR1 is SGHNT and CDR2 YENEEA. The CDR3 sequence is 15 residues long. The CDR3 protein is CASTRSGRRADTQYF. DNA of the CDR3: TGTGCCAGCACCAGAAGTGGAAGAAGGGCAGATACGCAGTATTTT.

A few counts support this clone. The chain employs TRBV29-1 and TRBJ2-7; D is tentatively TRBD1 or TRBD2 (6 bases each). Trimming removed 6 bases at V and 0 bases at J, with 15 bases between. Germline lookup yields CDR1 SQVTM and CDR2 ANQGSEA. The CDR3 extends over 14 amino acids. This CDR3 is CSVLGGRSSYEQYF. The CDR3 DNA reads TGCAGCGTATTGGGGGGCAGGAGCTCCTACGAGCAGTACTTC.

The chain combines TRBV11-1 with TRBJ2-7, with 7 bases lining up with TRBD2. Germline CDR1 and CDR2: SGHAT and FQDESV (reference sequence). Losses at the gene ends were 3 bases for V and 2 bases for J; bases not matched to a gene: 7. The CDR3 runs to 15 residues. The CDR3 nucleotides are TGTGCCAGCAGCTTTGATACTAGCGCCCCCTACGAGCAGTACTTC. This gives the protein CASSFDTSAPYEQYF.

This chain links TRBV6-5 with TRBJ1-2, with D possibly matching TRBD1 (6 bases). Trimming pared 0 bases from V and 8 bases from J, leaving 13 bases between. The germline CDR1 and CDR2 sequences are MNHEY and SVGAGI. The length of the CDR3 is 14 residues. CDR3 coding DNA: TGTGCCAGCAGTTACTCGACGGGGGGGCTCGGCTACACCTTC. This gives the protein CASSYSTGGLGYTF.

This clone was found once. V and J are TRBV29-1 and TRBJ2-3, with 10 nucleotides matching TRBD2. The CDR3 is 14 amino acids. Germline CDR1 reads SQVTM; CDR2 reads ANQGSEA. Trimming at V came to 6 bases and at J to 0 bases, leaving 3 bases not matched to a gene. The CDR3: CSVVTSGSTDTQYF. The CDR3 DNA reads TGCAGCGTCGTGACTAGCGGGAGCACAGATACGCAGTATTTT.

The chain joins TRBV4-2 to TRBJ2-1; 9 nucleotides agree with TRBD2. The CDR3 loop spans 16 amino acids. Germline loops: CDR1 LGHNA, CDR2 YNFKEQ. The V gene end was trimmed by 2 bases and the J gene end by 4 bases; junction bases not matched to a gene: 6. The CDR3 nucleotides are TGTGCCAGCAGCCAACCAAGACTAGCGGAGTACAATGAGCAGTTCTTC. Translated, it gives CASSQPRLAEYNEQFF.

The chain uses TRBV30 and TRBJ2-7; D is perhaps TRBD1 (6 bases). Per the germline V gene, CDR1 is GTSNPN and CDR2 is SVGIG (reference sequence). The V end lost 5 bases, the J end lost 9 bases, and 17 bases lay between the germline ends. CDR3 length: 12 residues. CDR3 protein: CAWDEGQPRQYF. DNA of the CDR3: TGTGCCTGGGACGAGGGACAACCACGGCAGTACTTC.

The chain is built from TRBV29-1 and TRBJ2-1, with 13 bases identical to TRBD2. The germline V gene encodes CDR1 SQVTM and CDR2 ANQGSEA. The V segment lost 2 bases and the J segment 5 bases; nucleotides outside the gene matches: 6. This CDR3 comprises 16 residues. The CDR3 spells CSVEPRGLAGHNEQFF. The CDR3 DNA reads as TGCAGCGTTGAACCGCGGGGACTAGCGGGACACAATGAGCAGTTCTTC.

V gene TRBV11-3 combines with J gene TRBJ2-1; D could derive from TRBD1 or TRBD2 (5 bases each). The germline CDR1 and CDR2 sequences are SGHNT and YENEEA. Trimming pared 5 bases from V and 6 bases from J, leaving 17 bases between. The CDR3 is 15 residues long. The CDR3 protein is CASSIAGTVGNEQFF. The CDR3 DNA reads TGTGCCAGCAGCATCGCCGGGACGGTGGGCAATGAGCAGTTCTTC.

The chain employs TRBV28 and TRBJ2-7; no clear D gene. Deletions cut 2 bases from V and 5 bases from J, with 1 base between. The germline CDR1 and CDR2 sequences are MDHEN and SYDVKM. The CDR3 spans 10 residues. CDR3 protein: CASSLNEQYF. The CDR3 DNA follows: TGTGCCAGCAGTTTAAACGAGCAGTACTTC.

The chain joins TRBV5-1 to TRBJ1-2; TRBD1 matches at 9 bases. Germline CDR1 SGHRS, CDR2 YFSETQ. This CDR3 contains 14 residues. Trimming cost V 4 bases and J 7 bases; bases outside gene matches: 8. The CDR3 DNA reads TGCGCCAGCAGCCTGGGGGACAGGGATAGTGGCTACACCTTC. This encodes CASSLGDRDSGYTF.

The V and J genes are TRBV7-9 and TRBJ1-1; D perhaps matches TRBD1 (5 bases). The CDR3 has 18 amino acids. V shed 2 bases and J shed 1 base, with 20 bases lying between them. CDR1 is SEHNR, CDR2 FQNEAQ, per germline (reference sequence). The CDR3 reads CASSLRGWGQPSNTEAFF. As DNA, the CDR3 is TGTGCCAGCAGCTTAAGGGGTTGGGGTCAGCCCTCGAACACTGAAGCTTTCTTT.

This sequence joins TRBV29-1 and TRBJ1-1; no reliable D call. The CDR3 extends over 15 amino acids. Trimming shortened V by 3 bases and J by 3 bases, and 17 bases separated the two germline ends. Looked up from germline, CDR1 is SQVTM and CDR2 is ANQGSEA. CDR3 nucleotide sequence: TGCAGCGTTGAGATGCCGGCGGGTGGGTACACTGAAGCTTTCTTT. Protein sequence: CSVEMPAGGYTEAFF.

A single count supports this clone. This chain connects TRBV11-2 to TRBJ2-5, with D hard to call. The V end lost 7 bases, the J end lost 0 bases, and 12 bases lay between the germline ends. CDR1 SGHAT and CDR2 FQNNGV come from the germline V gene. CDR3 length: 14 amino acids. The CDR3 spells CASNILGHQETQYF. DNA for the CDR3: TGTGCCAGCAACATCCTCGGACACCAAGAGACCCAGTACTTC.

The V gene is TRBV5-1, the J gene TRBJ1-3, with unresolved D. Trimming stripped 0 bases from V and 2 bases from J, with 12 bases between. CDR3 size: 16 residues. Germline V gene lookup returns CDR1 SGHRS and CDR2 YFSETQ. The CDR3: CASSLAGRTAGNTIYF. The DNA of the CDR3 is TGCGCCAGCAGCTTGGCCGGAAGGACTGCTGGAAACACCATATATTTT.

J is TRBJ1-2 and V is TRBV5-8; D might be TRBD1 (5 bases). CDR1 is SGHTS, CDR2 YDEGEE, per germline. Trimming removed 9 bases from V and 5 bases from J, with 20 bases in between. The CDR3 totals 14 residues. CDR3 region: CATAVAGTLYGYTF. CDR3 coding DNA: TGTGCCACCGCTGTGGCAGGGACTCTATATGGCTACACCTTC. The complete variable domain, with remaining parts taken from reference TRBV5-8 and TRBJ1-2, reads EAGVTQSPTHLIKTRGQQATLRCSPISGHTSVYWYQQALGLGLQFLLWYDEGEERNRGNFPPRFSGRQFPNYSSELNVNALELEDSALYLCATAVAGTLYGYTFGSGTRLTVV.

The CDR3 region is CASSSETGGNTEAFF. The CDR3 DNA reads as TGTGCCAGCAGTTCGGAGACAGGGGGGAACACTGAAGCTTTCTTT. The gene calls are TRBV6-5 and TRBJ1-1; 9 nucleotides agree with TRBD1. Trimming took 4 bases from V and 1 from J; bases not matched to a gene: 4. Germline V gene lookup returns CDR1 MNHEY and CDR2 SVGAGI. The CDR3 is made up of 15 amino acids.

DNA of the CDR3: TGTGCCAGCAGCTTAGAGGCGGGAGGACTCGAGCAGTACTTC. Its protein product is CASSLEAGGLEQYF. The rearrangement links TRBV7-2 to TRBJ2-7, with 8 bases fitting TRBD2. This CDR3 region has 14 residues. Germline V CDR1 and CDR2: SGHTA, FQGNSA. Germline trimming cut 1 base from V and 6 bases from J; bases unmatched to any gene: 5. The full variable domain, its missing parts supplied by reference TRBV7-2 and TRBJ2-7, is GAGVSQSPSNKVTEKGKDVELRCDPISGHTALYWYRQSLGQGLEFLIYFQGNSAPDKSGLPSDRFSAERTGGSVSTLTIQRTQQEDSAVYLCASSLEAGGLEQYFGPGTRLTVT.

The chain joins TRBV7-8 to TRBJ2-6; possibly TRBD2 for D (5 bases). V lost 1 base and J 0 bases, leaving 10 bases between the germline ends. This CDR3 region has 17 residues. Germline assignment: CDR1 SGHVS and CDR2 FQNEAQ. The CDR3 spells CASSLGRTGSGANVLTF. The CDR3 region has the DNA TGTGCCAGCAGCTTAGGGAGGACGGGCTCTGGGGCCAACGTCCTGACTTTC.

This clone was picked up a small number of times. J is TRBJ2-1 and V is TRBV2; D is ambiguous. V was pared by 7 bases and J by 6 bases, with 4 bases between. This CDR3 spans 10 amino acids. The germline V gene encodes CDR1 SNHLY and CDR2 FYNNEI. Here the CDR3 reads CASIGNEQFF. CDR3 coding DNA: TGTGCCAGCATCGGCAATGAGCAGTTCTTC. Full variable domain (remainder filled in from reference TRBV2 and TRBJ2-1): EPEVTQTPSHQVTQMGQEVILRCVPISNHLYFYWYRQILGQKVEFLVSFYNNEISEKSEIFDDQFSVERPDGSNFTLKIRSTKLEDSAMYFCASIGNEQFFGPGTRLTVL.